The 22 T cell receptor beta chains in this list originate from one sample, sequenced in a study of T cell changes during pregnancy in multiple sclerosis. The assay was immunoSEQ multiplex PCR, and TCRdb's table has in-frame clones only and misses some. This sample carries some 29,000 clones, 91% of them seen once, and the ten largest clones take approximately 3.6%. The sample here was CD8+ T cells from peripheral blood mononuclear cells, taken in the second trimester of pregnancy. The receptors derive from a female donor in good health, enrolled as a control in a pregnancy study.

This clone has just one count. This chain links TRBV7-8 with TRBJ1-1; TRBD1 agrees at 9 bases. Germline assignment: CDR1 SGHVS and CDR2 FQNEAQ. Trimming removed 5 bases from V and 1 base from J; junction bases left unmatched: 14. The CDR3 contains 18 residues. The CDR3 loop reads CASSLPGTGKSRNTEAFF. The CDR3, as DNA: TGTGCCAGCAGCCTACCCGGGACAGGGAAGTCTAGGAACACTGAAGCTTTCTTT.

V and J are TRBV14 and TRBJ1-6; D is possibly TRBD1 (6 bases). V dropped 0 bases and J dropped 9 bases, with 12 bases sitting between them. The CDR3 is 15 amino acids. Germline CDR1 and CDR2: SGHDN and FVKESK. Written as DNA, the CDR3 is TGTGCCAGCAGCCAAGACAGGGGCTGGACTTCACCCCTCCACTTT. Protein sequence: CASSQDRGWTSPLHF.

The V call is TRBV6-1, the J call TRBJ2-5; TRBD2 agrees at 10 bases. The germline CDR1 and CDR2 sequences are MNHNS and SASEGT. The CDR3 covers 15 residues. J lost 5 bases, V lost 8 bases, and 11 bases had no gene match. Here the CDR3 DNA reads TGTGCCAGCGGGAGCGGGGGGGGCTCCGGGGAGACCCAGTACTTC. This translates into CASGSGGGSGETQYF.

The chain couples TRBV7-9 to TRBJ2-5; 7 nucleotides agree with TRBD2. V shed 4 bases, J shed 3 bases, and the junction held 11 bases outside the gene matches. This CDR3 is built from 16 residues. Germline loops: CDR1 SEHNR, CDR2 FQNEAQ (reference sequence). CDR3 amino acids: CASSSYEVAGEETQYF. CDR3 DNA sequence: TGTGCCAGCAGCTCCTACGAGGTGGCGGGGGAAGAGACCCAGTACTTC.

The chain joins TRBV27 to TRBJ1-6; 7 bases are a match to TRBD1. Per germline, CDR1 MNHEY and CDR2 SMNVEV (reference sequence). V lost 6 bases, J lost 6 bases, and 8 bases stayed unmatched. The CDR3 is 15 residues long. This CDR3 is CASRLTGLGNSPLHF. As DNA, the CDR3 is TGTGCCAGCAGATTGACAGGGTTGGGTAATTCACCCCTCCACTTT.

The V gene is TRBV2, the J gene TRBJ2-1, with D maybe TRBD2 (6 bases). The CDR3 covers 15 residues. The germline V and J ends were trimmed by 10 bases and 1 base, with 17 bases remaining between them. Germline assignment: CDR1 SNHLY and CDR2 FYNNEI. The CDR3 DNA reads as TGTGCCACGATTTGGAGGGCGGATTCCTACAATGAGCAGTTCTTC. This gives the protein CATIWRADSYNEQFF.

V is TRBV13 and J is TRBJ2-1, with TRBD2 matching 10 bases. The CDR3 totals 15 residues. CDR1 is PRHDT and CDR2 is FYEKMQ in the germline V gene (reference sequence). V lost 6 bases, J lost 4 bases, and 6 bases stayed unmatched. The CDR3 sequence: CASREGLATYNEQFF. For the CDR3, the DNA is TGTGCCAGCAGAGAGGGACTAGCGACATACAATGAGCAGTTCTTC.

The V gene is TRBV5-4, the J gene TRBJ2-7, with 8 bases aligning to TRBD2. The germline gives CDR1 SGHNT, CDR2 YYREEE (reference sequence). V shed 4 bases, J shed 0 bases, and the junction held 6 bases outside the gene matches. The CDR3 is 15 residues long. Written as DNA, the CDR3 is TGTGCCAGCAGCCCGGGGGGGGTTAGCTCCTACGAGCAGTACTTC. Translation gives CASSPGGVSSYEQYF.

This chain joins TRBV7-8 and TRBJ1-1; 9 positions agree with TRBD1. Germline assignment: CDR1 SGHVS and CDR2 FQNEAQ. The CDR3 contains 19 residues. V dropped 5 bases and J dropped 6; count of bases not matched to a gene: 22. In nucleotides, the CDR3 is TGTGCCAGCAGCGGGCCCCCACCCGGACAGGGGAATAGTAGAGCTGAAGCTTTCTTT. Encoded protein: CASSGPPPGQGNSRAEAFF.

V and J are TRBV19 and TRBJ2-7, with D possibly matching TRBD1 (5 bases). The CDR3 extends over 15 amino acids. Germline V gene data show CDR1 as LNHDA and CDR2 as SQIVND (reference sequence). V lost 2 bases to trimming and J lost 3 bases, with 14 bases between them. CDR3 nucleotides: TGTGCCAGTAGTATATCCCCGGACACCTACTACGAGCAGTACTTC. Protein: CASSISPDTYYEQYF.

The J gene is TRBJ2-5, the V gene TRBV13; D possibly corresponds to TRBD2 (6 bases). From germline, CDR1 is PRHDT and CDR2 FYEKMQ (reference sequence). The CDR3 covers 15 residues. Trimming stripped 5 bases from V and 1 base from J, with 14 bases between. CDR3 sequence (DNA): TGTGCCAGCAGCAAGTCGCGGGACCCCCAAGAGACCCAGTACTTC. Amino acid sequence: CASSKSRDPQETQYF.

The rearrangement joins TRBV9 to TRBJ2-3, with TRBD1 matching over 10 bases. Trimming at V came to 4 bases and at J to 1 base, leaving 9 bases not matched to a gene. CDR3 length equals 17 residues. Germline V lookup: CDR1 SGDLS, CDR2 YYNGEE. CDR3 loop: CASSPRTGTGGTDTQYF. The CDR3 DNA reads TGTGCCAGCAGCCCCCGGACCGGGACAGGGGGCACAGATACGCAGTATTTT.

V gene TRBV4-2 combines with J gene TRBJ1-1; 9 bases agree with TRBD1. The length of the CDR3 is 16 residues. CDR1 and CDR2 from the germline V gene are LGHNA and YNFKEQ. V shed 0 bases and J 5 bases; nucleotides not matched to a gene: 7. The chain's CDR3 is CASSQDLRTGVTEAFF. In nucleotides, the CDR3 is TGTGCCAGCAGCCAAGATTTGAGGACAGGGGTTACTGAAGCTTTCTTT.

The CDR3 reads CASSVAGETSWITDTQYF. CDR3 sequence (DNA): TGTGCCAGCAGCGTAGCAGGCGAGACTAGCTGGATCACAGATACGCAGTATTTT. The J gene is TRBJ2-3, the V gene TRBV9; 7 nucleotides line up with TRBD2. Per the germline V gene, CDR1 is SGDLS and CDR2 is YYNGEE. Unmatched junction bases numbered 12, after V lost 0 bases and J lost 2 bases. The CDR3 sequence is 18 residues long.

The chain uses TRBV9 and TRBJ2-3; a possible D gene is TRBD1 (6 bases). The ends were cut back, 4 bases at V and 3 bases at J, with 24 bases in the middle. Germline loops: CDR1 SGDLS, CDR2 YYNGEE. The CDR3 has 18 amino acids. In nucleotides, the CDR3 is TGTGCCAGCAGCTCAGAGGGGGTGCAGGGCAGGATGACAGATACGCAGTATTTT. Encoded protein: CASSSEGVQGRMTDTQYF.

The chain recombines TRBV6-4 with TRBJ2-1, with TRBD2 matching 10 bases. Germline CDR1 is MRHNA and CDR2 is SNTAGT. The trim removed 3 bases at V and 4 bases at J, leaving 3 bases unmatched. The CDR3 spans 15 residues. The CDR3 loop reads CASSEGTSEYNEQFF. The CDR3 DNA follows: TGTGCCAGCAGTGAGGGGACTAGCGAGTACAATGAGCAGTTCTTC.

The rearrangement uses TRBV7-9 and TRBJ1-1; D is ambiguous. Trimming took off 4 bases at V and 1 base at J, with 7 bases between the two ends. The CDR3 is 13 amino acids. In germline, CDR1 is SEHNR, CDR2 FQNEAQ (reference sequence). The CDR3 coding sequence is TGTGCCAGCAGCTCCTTCGGGAACACTGAAGCTTTCTTT. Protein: CASSSFGNTEAFF.

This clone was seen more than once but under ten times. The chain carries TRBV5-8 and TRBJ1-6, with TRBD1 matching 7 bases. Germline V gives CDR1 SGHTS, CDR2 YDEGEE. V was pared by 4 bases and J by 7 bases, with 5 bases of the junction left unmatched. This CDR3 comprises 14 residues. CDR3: CASSLPGQNSPLHF. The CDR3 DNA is TGTGCCAGCAGCCTCCCGGGACAGAATTCACCCCTCCACTTT.

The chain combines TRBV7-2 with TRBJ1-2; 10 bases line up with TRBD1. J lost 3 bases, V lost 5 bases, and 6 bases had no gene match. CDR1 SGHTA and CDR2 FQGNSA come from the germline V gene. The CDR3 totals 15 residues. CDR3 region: CASSGGTGVHYGYTF. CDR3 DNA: TGTGCCAGCAGCGGTGGGACAGGGGTCCACTATGGCTACACCTTC.

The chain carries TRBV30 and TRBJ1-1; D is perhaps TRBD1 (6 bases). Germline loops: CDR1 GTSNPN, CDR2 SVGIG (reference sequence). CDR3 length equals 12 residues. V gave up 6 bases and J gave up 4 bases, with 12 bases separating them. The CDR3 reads CACAEGGTEAFF. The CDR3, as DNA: TGTGCCTGCGCCGAAGGGGGCACTGAAGCTTTCTTT.

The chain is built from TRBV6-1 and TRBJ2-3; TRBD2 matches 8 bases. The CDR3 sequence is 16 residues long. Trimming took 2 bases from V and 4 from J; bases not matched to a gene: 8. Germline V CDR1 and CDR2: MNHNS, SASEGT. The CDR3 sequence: CASSERSGDGADTQYF. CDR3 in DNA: TGTGCCAGCAGTGAACGTAGCGGGGATGGGGCAGATACGCAGTATTTT.

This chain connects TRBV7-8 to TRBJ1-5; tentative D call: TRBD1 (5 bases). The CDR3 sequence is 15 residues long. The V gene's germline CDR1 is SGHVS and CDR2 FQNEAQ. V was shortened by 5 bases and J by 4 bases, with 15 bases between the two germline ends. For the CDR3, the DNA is TGTGCCAGCAGCGGAGAAGACAGTTCGAATCAGCCCCAGCATTTT. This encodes CASSGEDSSNQPQHF.